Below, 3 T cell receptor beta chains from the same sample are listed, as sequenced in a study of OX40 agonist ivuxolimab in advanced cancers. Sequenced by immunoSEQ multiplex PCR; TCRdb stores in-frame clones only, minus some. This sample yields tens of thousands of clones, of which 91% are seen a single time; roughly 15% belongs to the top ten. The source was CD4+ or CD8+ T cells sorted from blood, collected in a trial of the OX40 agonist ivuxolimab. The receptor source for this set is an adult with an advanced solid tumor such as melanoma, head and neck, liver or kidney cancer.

The CDR3 loop reads CASSLAGQGARYEQYF. CDR3 nucleotides: TGTGCCAGCAGCTTAGCGGGACAGGGGGCCCGGTACGAGCAGTACTTC. This chain uses TRBV7-2 with TRBJ2-7; 12 bases align to TRBD1. Germline V CDR1 and CDR2: SGHTA, FQGNSA. V was clipped by 0 bases and J by 4 bases; unmatched bases: 4. The CDR3 length is 16 residues.

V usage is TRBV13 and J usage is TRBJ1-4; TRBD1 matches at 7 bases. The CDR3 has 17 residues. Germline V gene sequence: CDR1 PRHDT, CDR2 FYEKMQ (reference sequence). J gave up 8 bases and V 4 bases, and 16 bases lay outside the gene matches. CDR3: CASSYNPTGEVGEKLFF. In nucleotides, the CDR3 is TGTGCCAGCAGCTATAACCCCACAGGGGAGGTCGGGGAAAAACTGTTTTTT.

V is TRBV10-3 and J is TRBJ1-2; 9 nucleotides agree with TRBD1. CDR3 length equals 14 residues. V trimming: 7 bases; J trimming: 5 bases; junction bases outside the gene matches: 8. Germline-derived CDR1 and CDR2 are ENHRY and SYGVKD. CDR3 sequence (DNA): TGTGCCATCAAACAGACAGGGGGATCATATGGCTACACCTTC. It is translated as CAIKQTGGSYGYTF.